The clone carrying this TCR beta chain was found a few times. This CDR3 is 15 amino acids long. This sample is part of a study of blood T cells in healthy people across ages. Alongside a J-beta primer mix, a sample-barcoded 5' primer served in a second PCR lasting about 6 to 11 cycles. Via MiXCR, TCRdb re-called the 5' RACE reads, giving one row per CDR3 protein. The top ten hold 9.4% of the sample, which has fewer than 800,000 distinct CDR3 sequences, 20% to 30% seen once. These same records also appear under a second study, on T cells of mothers and their children.

The chain couples TRBV21-1 to TRBJ1-4; TRBD1 reflects the table's D call only, with no check against the DNA. TRBV21-1 is a recognized pseudogene. The source is a boy aged 5-17 years in good health. Sequencing was performed on blood. The CDR3 here is CASSKAGEGDEKLFF. The CDR3, as DNA: TGTGCCAGCAGCAAAGCGGGCGAAGGGGATGAAAAACTGTTTTTT.